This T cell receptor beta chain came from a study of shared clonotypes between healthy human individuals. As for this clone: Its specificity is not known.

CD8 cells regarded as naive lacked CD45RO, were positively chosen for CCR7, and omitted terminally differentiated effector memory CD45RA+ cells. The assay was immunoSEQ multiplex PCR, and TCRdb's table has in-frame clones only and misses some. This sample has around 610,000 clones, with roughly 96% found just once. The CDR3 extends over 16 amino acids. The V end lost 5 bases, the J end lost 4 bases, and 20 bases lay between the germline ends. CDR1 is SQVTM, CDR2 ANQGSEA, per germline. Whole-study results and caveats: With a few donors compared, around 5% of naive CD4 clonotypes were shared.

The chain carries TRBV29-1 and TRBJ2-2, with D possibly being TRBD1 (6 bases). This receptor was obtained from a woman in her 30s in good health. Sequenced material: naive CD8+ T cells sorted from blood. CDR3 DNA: TGCAGCGTTAAACTACAGGGTAGGATTGGCACCGGGGAGCTGTTTTTT. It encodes CSVKLQGRIGTGELFF.